These 26 T cell receptor beta chains came from one sample sequenced in a study of early stage breast cancer tumors. Some clones are missing from TCRdb's copy, which holds only in-frame ones; the method was immunoSEQ multiplex PCR. The sample gives thousands of clones, around 60% of which show up once; around 16% is in the top ten. Sequences were obtained from breast tumor tissue. Receptor source: a person aged 40 to 49 with breast cancer.

This chain links TRBV11-2 with TRBJ1-1; 7 nucleotides agree with TRBD1. The trim removed 7 bases at V and 4 bases at J, leaving 6 bases unmatched. The CDR3 spans 13 residues. Germline CDR1 and CDR2: SGHAT and FQNNGV. The CDR3 bases are TGTGCCAGCATTCGACAGGGAGGCACTGAAGCTTTCTTT. Translated: CASIRQGGTEAFF. Full variable domain (rest looked up from reference TRBV11-2 and TRBJ1-1): EAGVAQSPRYKIIEKRQSVAFWCNPISGHATLYWYQQILGQGPKLLIQFQNNGVVDDSQLPKDRFSAERLKGVDSTLKIQPAKLEDSAVYLCASIRQGGTEAFFGQGTRLTVV.

The chain has TRBV6-1 and TRBJ2-7, with a tentative D call TRBD1 (6 bases). Trimming cost V 0 bases and J 6 bases, with 12 bases left between them. This CDR3 contains 14 residues. The germline V gene has CDR1 MNHNS and CDR2 SASEGT. CDR3 sequence: CASSEAPGQSEQYF. The CDR3 DNA reads TGTGCCAGCAGTGAAGCGCCCGGACAGAGCGAGCAGTACTTC.

The chain couples TRBV12-2 to TRBJ2-7. TRBV12-2 is a pseudogene segment. The CDR3 is made up of 15 amino acids. The CDR3 DNA sequence: TGTGCAAGTCGCTTGGGGGGCCCAGAGAATTACGAGCAGTACTTC. Its protein product is CASRLGGPENYEQYF.

The chain carries TRBV6-6 and TRBJ2-7, with D possibly being TRBD2 (6 bases). Germline lookup yields CDR1 MNHNY and CDR2 SVGAGI (reference sequence). CDR3 length: 16 amino acids. V was shortened by 0 bases and J by 0 bases, with 12 bases between the two germline ends. The CDR3 protein is CASSYSSSGFSYEQYF. The CDR3 DNA follows: TGTGCCAGCAGTTACTCCTCAAGCGGGTTCTCCTACGAGCAGTACTTC.

The chain uses TRBV28 and TRBJ2-2; D gene uncertain. Trimming removed 8 bases at V and 5 bases at J, with 9 bases between. CDR1 is MDHEN and CDR2 is SYDVKM in the germline V gene. The CDR3 is made up of 12 amino acids. In nucleotides, the CDR3 is TGTGCCAGCTTCCCGAGGACCGGGGAGCTGTTTTTT. It codes for CASFPRTGELFF.

The J gene is TRBJ1-4, the V gene TRBV19; 9 positions match TRBD1. The germline gives CDR1 LNHDA, CDR2 SQIVND (reference sequence). J lost 8 bases, V lost 5 bases, and 3 bases had no gene match. The CDR3 length is 13 residues. CDR3 nucleotides: TGTGCCAGTAGTGGGGACAGGGACGAAAAACTGTTTTTT. This gives the protein CASSGDRDEKLFF.

This chain links TRBV14 with TRBJ2-1; TRBD2 matches at 10 bases. The CDR3 is made up of 15 amino acids. Germline CDR1 reads SGHDN; CDR2 reads FVKESK. J lost 4 bases, V lost 6 bases, and 6 bases had no gene match. The CDR3 nucleotides read TGTGCCAGCAGTGAACTAGCGGGGTTTTACAATGAGCAGTTCTTC. Its protein is CASSELAGFYNEQFF.

This clone was seen only a few times. The chain is built from TRBV4-1 and TRBJ2-1, with D maybe TRBD2 (5 bases). The CDR3 runs to 16 residues. The germline V and J ends were trimmed by 0 bases and 4 bases, with 13 bases remaining between them. Germline V CDR1 and CDR2: MGHRA, YSYEKL. This CDR3 reads CASSQDTAAAYNEQFF. The CDR3 region has the DNA TGCGCCAGCAGCCAAGATACAGCGGCAGCTTACAATGAGCAGTTCTTC.

The chain combines TRBV4-1 with TRBJ2-1, with D possibly matching TRBD1 (5 bases). V shed 3 bases and J shed 9 bases, with 12 bases lying between them. The CDR3 loop spans 13 amino acids. Germline assignment: CDR1 MGHRA and CDR2 YSYEKL. This CDR3 is CASSHPQGSEQFF. The CDR3 coding sequence is TGCGCCAGCAGCCATCCCCAGGGTAGTGAGCAGTTCTTC.

The chain recombines TRBV2 with TRBJ2-5; 11 bases are a match to TRBD1. CDR3 length: 14 amino acids. V was pared by 6 bases and J by 5 bases, with 5 bases of the junction left unmatched. Germline values: CDR1 SNHLY, CDR2 FYNNEI. CDR3 sequence reads: CASRARTGGETQYF. CDR3 DNA sequence: TGTGCCAGCAGAGCCAGGACAGGGGGCGAGACCCAGTACTTC.

The chain couples TRBV9 to TRBJ2-2, with 11 bases identical to TRBD1. The germline gives CDR1 SGDLS, CDR2 YYNGEE. The CDR3 runs to 16 residues. The V and J ends lost 4 bases and 2 bases, in that order; junction bases with no gene match: 4. CDR3 bases: TGTGCCAGCAGCAGCGGGACAGGGGGAAACACCGGGGAGCTGTTTTTT. Its protein is CASSSGTGGNTGELFF. The whole variable domain, remainder taken from reference TRBV9 and TRBJ2-2, is DSGVTQTPKHLITATGQRVTLRCSPRSGDLSVYWYQQSLDQGLQFLIQYYNGEERAKGNILERFSAQQFPDLHSELNLSSLELGDSALYFCASSSGTGGNTGELFFGEGSRLTVL.

This chain joins TRBV2 and TRBJ2-3; D is unclear. The CDR3 runs to 11 residues. The V gene lost 6 bases and the J gene lost 2 bases, with 3 bases spanning the gap. Germline values: CDR1 SNHLY, CDR2 FYNNEI. The CDR3 nucleotides read TGTGCCAGCAGCAACACAGATACGCAGTATTTT. Amino acids: CASSNTDTQYF.

CDR3 DNA: TGTGCCAGCAGTTTCCGGGACAGAAGTGACCCCCAGCATTTT. This encodes CASSFRDRSDPQHF. V and J are TRBV6-6 and TRBJ1-5; 7 positions agree with TRBD1. Trimming removed 4 bases from V and 10 bases from J; junction bases left unmatched: 10. Germline V CDR1 and CDR2: MNHNY, SVGAGI (reference sequence). CDR3 length equals 14 residues.

Relative to its sample, this clone is large. This chain joins TRBV28 and TRBJ2-7, with 11 bases aligning to TRBD2. This CDR3 spans 15 amino acids. V lost 4 bases, J lost 6 bases, and 8 bases stayed unmatched. Germline V gene data show CDR1 as MDHEN and CDR2 as SYDVKM. CDR3 region: CASSSPIAGGFEQYF. CDR3 coding DNA: TGTGCCAGCAGTTCCCCAATAGCGGGAGGGTTCGAGCAGTACTTC.

This chain uses TRBV2 with TRBJ1-2, with 9 positions matching TRBD1. The trim removed 3 bases at V and 6 bases at J, leaving 14 bases unmatched. Germline CDR1 and CDR2: SNHLY and FYNNEI. The CDR3 runs 17 residues. CDR3 DNA sequence: TGTGCCAGCAGTGAGAACATAGGACAGGGGCGGCGAGATGGCTACACCTTC. Translated: CASSENIGQGRRDGYTF.

V is TRBV18 and J is TRBJ2-1; tentative D call: TRBD1 (6 bases). The ends were cut back, 3 bases at V and 8 bases at J, with 11 bases in the middle. Germline V gene sequence: CDR1 KGHSH, CDR2 LQKENI. This CDR3 has 13 residues. The CDR3 sequence is CASSPRGWDEQFF. Written as DNA, the CDR3 is TGTGCCAGCTCACCGAGGGGGTGGGATGAGCAGTTCTTC.

The CDR3 DNA sequence: TGTGCCAGCAGCCTTGTGCCACAAAGTCGGGCCAACGTCCTGACTTTC. It yields the protein CASSLVPQSRANVLTF. The V gene is TRBV7-7, the J gene TRBJ2-6; D unresolved. Germline-derived CDR1 and CDR2 are SSHAT and FNYEAQ (reference sequence). V was cut by 5 bases and J by 5 bases, with 16 bases left in between. The CDR3 runs to 16 residues.

The chain links TRBV27 to TRBJ2-6; D gene unclear. The germline V gene encodes CDR1 MNHEY and CDR2 SMNVEV (reference sequence). The CDR3 length is 16 residues. Trimming removed 6 bases from V and 3 bases from J, with 15 bases in between. Here the CDR3 reads CASSQSRVVGANVLTF. The DNA for the CDR3 is TGTGCCAGCAGCCAGAGTCGAGTAGTTGGGGCCAACGTCCTGACTTTC. The full variable domain, in which reference TRBV27 and TRBJ2-6 provide the parts outside the CDR3, is EAQVTQNPRYLITVTGKKLTVTCSQNMNHEYMSWYRQDPGLGLRQIYYSMNVEVTDKGDVPEGYKVSRKEKRNFPLILESPSPNQTSLYFCASSQSRVVGANVLTFGAGSRLTVL.

This clone was detected only a few times. The chain employs TRBV25-1 and TRBJ2-7, with D uncertain. CDR1 is MGHDK, CDR2 SYGVNS, per germline. Trimming cost V 5 bases and J 6 bases, with 11 bases left between them. This CDR3 has 12 amino acids. In nucleotides, the CDR3 is TGTGCCAGCAGTTCGACGGTCGGCGAGCAGTACTTC. Its translation: CASSSTVGEQYF.

This clone was observed a single time. The chain has TRBV11-2 and TRBJ2-5; no clear D. Germline V gene sequence: CDR1 SGHAT, CDR2 FQNNGV. This CDR3 has 11 amino acids. V lost 5 bases and J lost 5, with 6 bases in between. The CDR3 here is CASSLRETQYF. In DNA form, the CDR3 reads TGTGCCAGCAGCCTCAGGGAGACCCAGTACTTC.

J is TRBJ2-1 and V is TRBV10-3; 10 bases fit TRBD2. Germline-derived CDR1 and CDR2 are ENHRY and SYGVKD. With 7 bases clipped from V and 5 bases from J, the junction kept 5 bases outside the gene matches. The CDR3 is 14 residues long. The CDR3 DNA sequence: TGTGCCATCAAGGGGACTAGCGCCAACAATGAGCAGTTCTTC. Its translation: CAIKGTSANNEQFF.

J is TRBJ2-2 and V is TRBV5-4, with 8 bases that match TRBD2. Germline values: CDR1 SGHNT, CDR2 YYREEE (reference sequence). V lost 4 bases, J lost 4 bases, and 9 bases stayed unmatched. The CDR3 is 16 amino acids. CDR3 sequence reads: CASSPAGTRRTGELFF. The CDR3 nucleotides are TGTGCCAGCAGCCCTGCCGGGACTAGGCGCACCGGGGAGCTGTTTTTT.

This chain connects TRBV7-9 to TRBJ1-1, with a possible D match to TRBD1 (6 bases). The germline gives CDR1 SEHNR, CDR2 FQNEAQ (reference sequence). There are 16 residues in the CDR3. V was cut by 2 bases and J by 5 bases, with 18 bases left in between. The CDR3 coding sequence is TGTGCCAGCAGCTTATTTCCCGGGGGGCGACGGACTGAAGCTTTCTTT. Translating gives CASSLFPGGRRTEAFF. The full variable domain, in which reference TRBV7-9 and TRBJ1-1 provide the parts outside the CDR3, is DTGVSQNPRHKITKRGQNVTFRCDPISEHNRLYWYRQTLGQGPEFLTYFQNEAQLEKSRLLSDRFSAERPKGSFSTLEIQRTEQGDSAMYLCASSLFPGGRRTEAFFGQGTRLTVV.

The CDR3 loop is CASSPNRVSYNEQFF. Here the CDR3 DNA reads TGTGCCAGCAGCCCAAACAGGGTTTCCTACAATGAGCAGTTCTTC. The chain combines TRBV7-3 with TRBJ2-1; TRBD1 might be the D (6 bases). V was trimmed by 5 bases and J by 1 base, leaving 12 bases between them. This CDR3 spans 15 amino acids. Germline V lookup: CDR1 SGHTA, CDR2 FQGTGA.

V gene TRBV6-6 combines with J gene TRBJ2-5; the D is unclear. The germline CDR1 and CDR2 sequences are MNHNY and SVGAGI (reference sequence). Trimming pared 4 bases from V and 2 bases from J, leaving 8 bases between. The CDR3 contains 13 residues. DNA for the CDR3: TGTGCCAGCAGTTCCCACATGCAAGAGACCCAGTACTTC. Its protein is CASSSHMQETQYF.

V and J are TRBV2 and TRBJ2-7; 9 nucleotides agree with TRBD1. The germline CDR1 and CDR2 sequences are SNHLY and FYNNEI. V lost 5 bases and J lost 4; bases outside the gene matches: 6. This CDR3 comprises 14 residues. CDR3 DNA: TGTGCCAGCAGTCGACAGGGGGATAATTACGAGCAGTACTTC. Its translation: CASSRQGDNYEQYF.